The rows below give T cell receptor beta chains drawn from one sample of a study of T cell responses to AZD1222 COVID-19 vaccine. Here immunoSEQ multiplex PCR was the method, and the copy in TCRdb shows in-frame clones only, minus some. The sample includes some 190,000 clones, roughly 94% seen only once; the top ten take 1.7%. Here the sequenced sample was peripheral blood, taken 28 days after the second dose of the MenACWY control vaccine. The receptor source for this set is an adult who received the MenACWY meningococcal vaccine as a control. Both conserved end residues are part of each CDR3. A D gene is named only where the DNA matches it firmly. Clone sizes are given selectively: once, few, many, or a class where the clone is expanded.

v_gene	j_gene	abundance	d_gene	CDR3aa	CDR3nt
TRBV19	TRBJ1-2	.	.	CASSIGEKGYGYTF	TGTGCCAGTAGTATCGGGGAGAAGGGCTATGGCTACACCTTC
TRBV6-6	TRBJ2-2	few	TRBD1	CASTPWQGAGELFF	TGTGCCAGCACCCCATGGCAGGGGGCCGGGGAGCTGTTTTTT
TRBV7-3	TRBJ1-1	.	.	CASSFIGGRGTEAFF	TGTGCCAGCAGCTTTATTGGGGGAAGGGGGACTGAAGCTTTCTTT
TRBV9	TRBJ1-1	.	TRBD1	CASSVEGQGVAEAFF	TGTGCCAGCAGCGTAGAGGGACAGGGGGTAGCTGAAGCTTTCTTT
TRBV5-1	TRBJ2-3	few	.	CASSVTHTDTQYF	TGCGCCAGCAGCGTGACCCATACAGATACGCAGTATTTT
TRBV5-4	TRBJ2-1	.	TRBD1	CASSSQGAGYNEQFF	TGTGCCAGCAGCTCCCAGGGGGCGGGCTACAATGAGCAGTTCTTC
TRBV5-4	TRBJ2-7	.	TRBD2	CASSLVGREGYEQYF	TGTGCCAGCAGCTTGGTCGGCAGGGAGGGCTACGAGCAGTACTTC
TRBV7-9	TRBJ2-3	.	TRBD2	CASSPGTSGGSDTQYF	TGTGCCAGCAGCCCCGGGACTAGCGGGGGCTCAGATACGCAGTATTTT
TRBV2	TRBJ1-4	.	.	CASSRQELNEKLFF	TGTGCCAGCAGCCGACAGGAGCTCAATGAAAAACTGTTTTTT
TRBV7-2	TRBJ1-1	.	.	CASSSSGPTMGAFF	TGTGCCAGCAGCTCCTCCGGGCCCACGATGGGGGCTTTCTTT
TRBV2	TRBJ1-3	.	.	CASTGGDGNTIYF	TGTGCCAGCACGGGAGGGGACGGAAACACCATATATTTT